A single T cell receptor (beta chain) is shown here with its context. The antigen is undetermined. The data were obtained in a study of cytomegalovirus exposure and HLA in healthy donors. General study results and limits: In a later analysis, CMV-associated beta chains were mostly HLA-associated, it appeared. Using the classifier, cytomegalovirus status was reportedly diagnosed with high specificity and sensitivity. Whilst most TCR sequences proved rare, a subset of public TCRs occurred across many donors.

Primers for the PCR totalled 60 Vbeta and 13 Jbeta. TCRdb keeps only in-frame clones here, not all; method: immunoSEQ multiplex PCR. The sample lists more than 50,000 clones, about 70% occurring once. This CDR3 comprises 14 residues. V lost 1 base to trimming and J lost 8 bases; unmatched junction nucleotides: 7. Germline V gene data show CDR1 as SEHNR and CDR2 as FQNEAQ (reference sequence). This clonotype originated in a woman aged 50 to 60 in good health and CMV-seropositive. This chain links TRBV7-9 with TRBJ1-2, with 7 bases aligning to TRBD1. Sequencing input: PBMCs. CDR3 nucleotides: TGTGCCAGCAGCTTAGTTGACAGGGCTAGGGGCTACACCTTC. Its translation is CASSLVDRARGYTF.